The 6 T cell receptor beta chains in this list originate from one sample, sequenced in a study of T cells after yellow fever vaccination. TCRdb re-analysed the 5' RACE reads in MiXCR, keeping a single row per CDR3 protein. The sample lists 170,000 or so distinct CDR3 sequences, roughly 6.4% occurring once. Sequences were derived from CD4+ T cells sorted from PBMCs, sampled on the day of the first yellow fever vaccination. All receptors derive from a man between 18 and 29 years old who received the YFV17D yellow fever vaccine.

In this sample, this clonotype turned up a few times. The chain links TRBV6-5 to TRBJ1-2; D uncertain. Germline CDR1 and CDR2: MNHEY and SVGAGI. V shed 4 bases and J shed 7 bases, with 16 bases lying between them. The CDR3 spans 14 residues. CDR3 amino acids: CASSFKGLASGYTF. CDR3 coding DNA: TGTGCCAGCAGTTTTAAGGGCCTCGCGAGTGGCTACACCTTC.

This clonotype was seen only a few times. The rearrangement links TRBV29-1 to TRBJ1-1; D is unresolved. The ends were cut back, 3 bases at V and 0 bases at J, with 8 bases in the middle. The CDR3 totals 13 residues. Germline V gene sequence: CDR1 SQVTM, CDR2 ANQGSEA. Here the CDR3 reads CSVDKGMNTEAFF. DNA of the CDR3: TGCAGCGTTGACAAGGGCATGAACACTGAAGCTTTCTTT.

This chain connects TRBV5-1 to TRBJ2-5, with 16 bases lining up with TRBD2. Germline values: CDR1 SGHRS, CDR2 YFSETQ. The CDR3 has 16 residues. With V trimmed by 3 bases and J by 2 bases, 1 base remained unmatched. The CDR3 region has the DNA TGCGCCAGCAGCTGGGGACTAGCGGGGGGGCAAGAGACCCAGTACTTC. This codes for CASSWGLAGGQETQYF.

This clonotype occurred many times. The V call is TRBV12-3 or TRBV12-4, the J call TRBJ2-5; 8 nucleotides match TRBD2. The CDR3 has 15 residues. The trim removed 4 bases at V and 4 bases at J, leaving 8 bases unmatched. CDR3 loop: CASSSQAGGLETQYF. The CDR3 nucleotides are TGTGCCAGCAGTTCCCAGGCGGGGGGCTTAGAGACCCAGTACTTC.

This clonotype has only a few counts. This chain connects TRBV12-3 or TRBV12-4 to TRBJ1-5, with D uncertain. The V end lost 7 bases, the J end lost 3 bases, and 16 bases lay between the germline ends. The CDR3 has 15 amino acids. This chain's CDR3 is CASNSLGLYNQPQHF. The CDR3 nucleotides are TGTGCCAGCAACTCATTAGGTCTTTACAATCAGCCCCAGCATTTT.

This clonotype was seen ten or more times. The V gene is TRBV12-3 or TRBV12-4, the J gene TRBJ1-2; D uncertain. Trimming took off 5 bases at V and 6 bases at J, with 16 bases between the two ends. This CDR3 has 14 amino acids. The CDR3 spells CASSLRVGMNGYTF. In DNA, the CDR3 is TGTGCCAGCAGTCTCCGGGTCGGGATGAATGGCTACACCTTC.